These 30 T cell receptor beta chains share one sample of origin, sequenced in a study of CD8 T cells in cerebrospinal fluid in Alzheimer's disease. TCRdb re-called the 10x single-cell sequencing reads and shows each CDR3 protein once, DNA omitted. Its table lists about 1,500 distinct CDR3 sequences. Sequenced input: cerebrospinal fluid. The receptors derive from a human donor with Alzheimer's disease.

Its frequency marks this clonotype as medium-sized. CDR3 sequence reads: CASSLDGSSGAQYF. V and J are TRBV5-1 and TRBJ2-5; TCRdb's assignment of TRBD1 cannot be checked, as there is no DNA. The CDR3 contains 14 residues. The germline CDR1 and CDR2 sequences are SGHRS and YFSETQ.

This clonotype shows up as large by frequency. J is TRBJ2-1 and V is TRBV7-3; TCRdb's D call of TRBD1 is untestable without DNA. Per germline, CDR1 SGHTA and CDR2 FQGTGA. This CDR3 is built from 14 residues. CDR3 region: CASSQTGGNNEQFF.

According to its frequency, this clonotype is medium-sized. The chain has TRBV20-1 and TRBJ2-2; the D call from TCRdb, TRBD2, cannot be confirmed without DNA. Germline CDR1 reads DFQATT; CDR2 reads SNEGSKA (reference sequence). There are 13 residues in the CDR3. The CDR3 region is CSASWTSAGELFF.

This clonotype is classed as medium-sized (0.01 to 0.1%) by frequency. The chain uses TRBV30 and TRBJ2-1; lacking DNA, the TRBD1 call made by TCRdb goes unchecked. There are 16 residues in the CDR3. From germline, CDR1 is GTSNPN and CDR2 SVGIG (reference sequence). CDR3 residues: CAWSGRTGFTYNEQFF.

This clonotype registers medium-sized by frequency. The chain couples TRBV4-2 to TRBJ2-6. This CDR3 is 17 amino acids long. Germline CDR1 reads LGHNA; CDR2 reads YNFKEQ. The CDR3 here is CASSQESLLTEANVLTF.

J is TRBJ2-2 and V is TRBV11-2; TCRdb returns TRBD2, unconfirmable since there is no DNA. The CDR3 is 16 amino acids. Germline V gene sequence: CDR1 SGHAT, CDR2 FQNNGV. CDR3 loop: CASSARLAGVTGELFF.

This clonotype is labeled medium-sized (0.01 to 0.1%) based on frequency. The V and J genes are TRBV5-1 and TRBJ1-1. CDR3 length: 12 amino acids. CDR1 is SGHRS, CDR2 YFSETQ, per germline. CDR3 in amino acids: CASSLSNTEAFF.

CDR3 loop: CASTSMAGGETQYF. The rearrangement uses TRBV19 and TRBJ2-5; checking the TCRdb D call of TRBD2 is not possible without DNA. Germline CDR1 is LNHDA and CDR2 is SQIVND (reference sequence). The CDR3 runs to 14 residues.

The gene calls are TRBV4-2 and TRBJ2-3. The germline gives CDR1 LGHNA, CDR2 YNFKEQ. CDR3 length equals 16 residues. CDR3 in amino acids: CASSQDPSDSTDTQYF.

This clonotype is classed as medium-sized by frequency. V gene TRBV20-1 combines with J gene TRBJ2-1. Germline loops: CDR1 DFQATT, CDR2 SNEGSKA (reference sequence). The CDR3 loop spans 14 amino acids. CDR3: CSARDPLANNEQFF.

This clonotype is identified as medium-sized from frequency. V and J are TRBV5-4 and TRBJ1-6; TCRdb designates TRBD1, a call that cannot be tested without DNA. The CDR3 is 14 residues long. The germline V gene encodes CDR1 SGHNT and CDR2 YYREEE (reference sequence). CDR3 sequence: CASSLDRGNSPLHF.

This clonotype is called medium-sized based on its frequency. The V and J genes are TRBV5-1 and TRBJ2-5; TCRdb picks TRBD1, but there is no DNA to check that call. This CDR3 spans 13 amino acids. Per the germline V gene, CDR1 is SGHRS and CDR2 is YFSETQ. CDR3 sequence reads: CASSLVGGETQYF. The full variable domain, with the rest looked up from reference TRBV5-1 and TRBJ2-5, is KAGVTQTPRYLIKTRGQQVTLSCSPISGHRSVSWYQQTPGQGLQFLFEYFSETQRNKGNFPGRFSGRQFSNSRSEMNVSTLELGDSALYLCASSLVGGETQYFGPGTRLLVL.

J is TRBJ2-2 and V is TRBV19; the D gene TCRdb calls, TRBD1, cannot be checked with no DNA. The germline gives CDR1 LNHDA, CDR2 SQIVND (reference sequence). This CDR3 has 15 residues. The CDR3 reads CASSIRGRDTGELFF.

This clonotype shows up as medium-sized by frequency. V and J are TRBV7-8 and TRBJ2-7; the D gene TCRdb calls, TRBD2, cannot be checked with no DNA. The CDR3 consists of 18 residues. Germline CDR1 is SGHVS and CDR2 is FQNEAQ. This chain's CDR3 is CASSLGLAGFHGSYEQYF.

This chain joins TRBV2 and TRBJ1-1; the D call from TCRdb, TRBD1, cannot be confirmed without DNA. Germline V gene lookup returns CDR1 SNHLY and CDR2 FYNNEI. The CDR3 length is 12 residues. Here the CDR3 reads CASKGFMTEAFF.

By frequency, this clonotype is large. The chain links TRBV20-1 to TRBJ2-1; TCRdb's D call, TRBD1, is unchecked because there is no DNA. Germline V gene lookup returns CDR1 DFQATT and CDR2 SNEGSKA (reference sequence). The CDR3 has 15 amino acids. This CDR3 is CSAHRGKSSYNEQFF.

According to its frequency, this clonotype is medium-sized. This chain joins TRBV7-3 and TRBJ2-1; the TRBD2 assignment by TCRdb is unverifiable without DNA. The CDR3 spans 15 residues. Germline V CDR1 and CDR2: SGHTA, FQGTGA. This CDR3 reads CASSPLAGVANEQFF.

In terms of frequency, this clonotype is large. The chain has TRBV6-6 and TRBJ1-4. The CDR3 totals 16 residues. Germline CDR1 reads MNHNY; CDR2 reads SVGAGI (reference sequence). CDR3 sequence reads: CASSYSGQRLGEKLFF.

The CDR3 reads CASSDRPGTQYF. J is TRBJ2-5 and V is TRBV10-2; absent DNA, TCRdb's TRBD1 call cannot be checked. Germline-derived CDR1 and CDR2 are WSHSY and SAAADI. This CDR3 is 12 amino acids long.

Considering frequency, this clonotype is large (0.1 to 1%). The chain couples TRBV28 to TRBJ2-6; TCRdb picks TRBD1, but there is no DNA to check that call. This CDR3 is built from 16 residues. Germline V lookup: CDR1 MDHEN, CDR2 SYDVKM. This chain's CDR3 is CASSPGWGSGANVLTF. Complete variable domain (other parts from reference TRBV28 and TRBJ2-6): DVKVTQSSRYLVKRTGEKVFLECVQDMDHENMFWYRQDPGLGLRLIYFSYDVKMKEKGDIPEGYSVSREKKERFSLILESASTNQTSMYLCASSPGWGSGANVLTFGAGSRLTVL.

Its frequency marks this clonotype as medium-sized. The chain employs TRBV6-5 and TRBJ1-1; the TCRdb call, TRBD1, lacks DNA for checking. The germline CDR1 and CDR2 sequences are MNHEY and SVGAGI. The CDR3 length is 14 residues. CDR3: CASRQDRGVTEAFF.

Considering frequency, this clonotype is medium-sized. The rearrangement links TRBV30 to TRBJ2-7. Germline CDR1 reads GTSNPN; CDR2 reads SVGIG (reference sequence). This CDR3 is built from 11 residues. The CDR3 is CAWSFSYEQYF.

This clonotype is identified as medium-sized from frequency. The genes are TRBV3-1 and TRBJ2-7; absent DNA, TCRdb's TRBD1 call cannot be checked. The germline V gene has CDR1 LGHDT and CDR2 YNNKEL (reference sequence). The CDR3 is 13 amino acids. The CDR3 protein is CASSQGGRDEQYF.

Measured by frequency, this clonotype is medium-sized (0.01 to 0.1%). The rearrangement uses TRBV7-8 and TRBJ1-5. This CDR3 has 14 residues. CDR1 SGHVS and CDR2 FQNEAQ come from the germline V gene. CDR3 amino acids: CASSPPQPGQPQHF.

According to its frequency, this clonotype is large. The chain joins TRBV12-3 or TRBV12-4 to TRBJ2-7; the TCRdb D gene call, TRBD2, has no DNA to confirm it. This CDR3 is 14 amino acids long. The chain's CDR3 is CASSGLAGVGEQYF.

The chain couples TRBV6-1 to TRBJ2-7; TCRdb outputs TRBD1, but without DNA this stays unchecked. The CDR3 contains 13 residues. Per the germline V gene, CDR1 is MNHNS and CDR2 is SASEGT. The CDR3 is CARRTGSSNEQYF.

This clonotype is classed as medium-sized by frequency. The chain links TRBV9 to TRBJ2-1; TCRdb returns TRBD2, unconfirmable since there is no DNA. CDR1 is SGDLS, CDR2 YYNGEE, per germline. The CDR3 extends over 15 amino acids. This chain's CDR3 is CASSALAGDNNEQFF.

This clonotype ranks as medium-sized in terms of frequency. CDR3 region: CAIKNWNEKLFF. The rearrangement joins TRBV2 to TRBJ1-4. CDR3 length: 12 residues. In germline, CDR1 is SNHLY, CDR2 FYNNEI.

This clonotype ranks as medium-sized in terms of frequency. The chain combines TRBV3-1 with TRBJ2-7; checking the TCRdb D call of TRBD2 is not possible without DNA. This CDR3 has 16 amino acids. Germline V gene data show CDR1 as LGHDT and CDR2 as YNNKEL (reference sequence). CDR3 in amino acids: CASSPGVAGGLVEQYF.

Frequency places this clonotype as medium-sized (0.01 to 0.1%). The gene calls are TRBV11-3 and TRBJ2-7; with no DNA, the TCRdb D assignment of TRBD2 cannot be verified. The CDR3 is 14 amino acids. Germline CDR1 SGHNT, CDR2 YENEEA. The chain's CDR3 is CASSLDLGSGEQYF.